These 16 T cell receptor beta chains were all obtained from the same sample, sequenced in a study of monozygotic twins with inflammatory bowel disease. Reprocessing the 5' RACE reads, TCRdb reports a single entry for every CDR3 protein and omits DNA. Its listing shows 88,000 or so distinct CDR3 sequences. Input material: blood. Every receptor here comes from a human donor with ulcerative colitis or Crohn's disease, or a healthy co-twin of an affected twin (not recorded which).

The chain links TRBV24-1 to TRBJ2-1; TCRdb names TRBD1, which stays unverified in the absence of DNA. The CDR3 length is 17 residues. Germline V gives CDR1 KGHDR, CDR2 SFDVKD. The chain's CDR3 is CATSGATGTGGGNEQFF.

The chain employs TRBV19 and TRBJ1-2. Germline loops: CDR1 LNHDA, CDR2 SQIVND (reference sequence). The CDR3 is made up of 16 amino acids. CDR3 sequence reads: CASKKGPTQANYGYTF.

The chain carries TRBV5-1 and TRBJ1-6; there is no DNA to check the TCRdb D call of TRBD1. The CDR3 has 17 amino acids. Germline lookup yields CDR1 SGHRS and CDR2 YFSETQ. The CDR3 loop reads CASSLDWTGGSGSPLHF.

CDR3 sequence reads: CASSLLRREAFF. The chain links TRBV5-5 to TRBJ1-1. CDR3 length: 12 amino acids. Germline CDR1 and CDR2: SGHKS and YYEKEE (reference sequence). Using reference TRBV5-5 and TRBJ1-1 for the parts outside the CDR3, the full variable domain is DAGVTQSPTHLIKTRGQQVTLRCSPISGHKSVSWYQQVLGQGPQFIFQYYEKEERGRGNFPDRFSARQFPNYSSELNVNALLLGDSALYLCASSLLRREAFFGQGTRLTVV.

The chain joins TRBV11-1 to TRBJ2-5; TCRdb picks TRBD1, but there is no DNA to check that call. The germline V gene encodes CDR1 SGHAT and CDR2 FQDESV (reference sequence). The CDR3 has 14 amino acids. Here the CDR3 reads CASSRGVFEETQYF.

The chain is built from TRBV7-2 and TRBJ2-5; with no DNA, the TCRdb D assignment of TRBD2 cannot be verified. The germline V gene encodes CDR1 SGHTA and CDR2 FQGNSA. The CDR3 is made up of 16 amino acids. CDR3 protein: CASSSRFTSGQETQYF.

The V gene is TRBV5-1, the J gene TRBJ1-3. The germline V gene encodes CDR1 SGHRS and CDR2 YFSETQ. CDR3 length: 14 amino acids. CDR3 protein: CASSLVSSGNTIYF.

The chain employs TRBV9 and TRBJ1-2; TCRdb picks TRBD1, but there is no DNA to check that call. Looked up from germline, CDR1 is SGDLS and CDR2 is YYNGEE. The CDR3 contains 16 residues. The CDR3 is CASSVSLGQGEAGYTF.

The rearrangement joins TRBV20-1 to TRBJ2-2; TCRdb's D gene call, TRBD1, goes unchecked for lack of DNA. CDR1 is DFQATT, CDR2 SNEGSKA, per germline (reference sequence). There are 14 residues in the CDR3. CDR3 protein: CSALDPRGTGELFF.

V usage is TRBV9 and J usage is TRBJ1-1. Germline lookup yields CDR1 SGDLS and CDR2 YYNGEE. CDR3 size: 17 residues. The CDR3 reads CASSVEGSRLGNTEAFF.

This chain links TRBV20-1 with TRBJ2-1; TCRdb's D call, TRBD1, is unchecked because there is no DNA. CDR1 DFQATT and CDR2 SNEGSKA come from the germline V gene (reference sequence). The CDR3 consists of 13 residues. The CDR3 sequence: CSARGTGANEQFF.

This rearrangement joins TRBV3-1 to TRBJ1-2; with no DNA, the TCRdb D assignment of TRBD1 cannot be verified. From germline, CDR1 is LGHDT and CDR2 YNNKEL (reference sequence). This CDR3 spans 14 amino acids. The CDR3 spells CASSLGQTGRGYTF.

This chain links TRBV3-1 with TRBJ2-1; TCRdb gives TRBD2 as the D gene, but with no DNA this cannot be confirmed. The CDR3 totals 18 residues. Germline V gives CDR1 LGHDT, CDR2 YNNKEL (reference sequence). This CDR3 reads CASTPRWEAGGDGNEQFF.

The rearrangement uses TRBV12-5 and TRBJ2-3; as DNA is missing, the TRBD1 call by TCRdb cannot be tested. Per germline, CDR1 LGHNT and CDR2 FRNRAP. The length of the CDR3 is 13 residues. This CDR3 is CASGLVGGDTQYF.

The rearrangement joins TRBV7-3 to TRBJ1-1; TCRdb's assignment of TRBD1 cannot be checked, as there is no DNA. This CDR3 spans 13 amino acids. Germline CDR1 reads SGHTA; CDR2 reads FQGTGA. The CDR3 loop reads CASSFQGSTEAFF.

The CDR3 loop is CASSLTAGAGGYTF. The rearrangement uses TRBV6-1 and TRBJ1-2; absent DNA, TCRdb's TRBD1 call cannot be checked. The CDR3 has 14 amino acids. Germline-derived CDR1 and CDR2 are MNHNS and SASEGT.